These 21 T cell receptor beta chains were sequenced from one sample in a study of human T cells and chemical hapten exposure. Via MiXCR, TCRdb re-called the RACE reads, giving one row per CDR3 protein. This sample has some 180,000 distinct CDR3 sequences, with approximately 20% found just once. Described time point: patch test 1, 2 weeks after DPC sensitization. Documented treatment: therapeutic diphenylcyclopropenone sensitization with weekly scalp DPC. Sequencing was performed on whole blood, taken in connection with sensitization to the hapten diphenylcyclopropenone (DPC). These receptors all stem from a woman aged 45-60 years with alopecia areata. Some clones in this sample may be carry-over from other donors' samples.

The CDR3 bases are TGCAGTGCCGTATTTTTGTCGGTTGGCTACACCTTC. Protein product: CSAVFLSVGYTF. J is TRBJ1-2 and V is TRBV20-1; D is unclear. V shed 6 bases and J shed 7 bases, with 15 bases lying between them. Germline V CDR1 and CDR2: DFQATT, SNEGSKA (reference sequence). The CDR3 totals 12 residues.

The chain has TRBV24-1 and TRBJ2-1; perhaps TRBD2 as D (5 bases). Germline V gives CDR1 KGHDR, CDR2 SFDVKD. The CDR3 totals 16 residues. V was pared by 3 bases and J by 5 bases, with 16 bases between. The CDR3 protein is CATSDPSRGSHNEQFF. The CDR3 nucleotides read TGTGCCACCAGTGATCCCTCGCGCGGGTCTCACAATGAGCAGTTCTTC.

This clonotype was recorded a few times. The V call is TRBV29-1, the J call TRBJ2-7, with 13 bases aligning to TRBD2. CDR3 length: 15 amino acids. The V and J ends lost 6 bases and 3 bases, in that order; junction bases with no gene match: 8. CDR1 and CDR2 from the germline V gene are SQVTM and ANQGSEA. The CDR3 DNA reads TGCAGCGTCTCGGGACTAGCGGGAAGAGTCTACGAGCAGTACTTC. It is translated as CSVSGLAGRVYEQYF.

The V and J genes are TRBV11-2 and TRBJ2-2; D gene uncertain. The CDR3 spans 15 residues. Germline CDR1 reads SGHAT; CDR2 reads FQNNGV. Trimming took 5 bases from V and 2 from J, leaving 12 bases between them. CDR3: CASSRTVYNTGELFF. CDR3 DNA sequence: TGTGCCAGCAGCAGGACGGTTTATAACACCGGGGAGCTGTTTTTT.

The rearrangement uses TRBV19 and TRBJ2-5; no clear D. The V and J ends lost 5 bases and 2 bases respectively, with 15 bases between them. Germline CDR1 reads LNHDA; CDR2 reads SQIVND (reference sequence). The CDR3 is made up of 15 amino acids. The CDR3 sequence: CASSPTRHGQETQYF. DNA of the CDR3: TGTGCCAGTAGTCCCACCCGACATGGACAAGAGACCCAGTACTTC.

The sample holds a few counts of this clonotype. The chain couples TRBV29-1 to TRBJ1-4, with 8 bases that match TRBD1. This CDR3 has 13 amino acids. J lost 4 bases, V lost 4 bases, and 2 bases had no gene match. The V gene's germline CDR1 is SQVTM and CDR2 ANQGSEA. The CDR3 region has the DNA TGCAGCGTTGTGACAGGGGTTAATGAAAAACTGTTTTTT. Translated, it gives CSVVTGVNEKLFF.

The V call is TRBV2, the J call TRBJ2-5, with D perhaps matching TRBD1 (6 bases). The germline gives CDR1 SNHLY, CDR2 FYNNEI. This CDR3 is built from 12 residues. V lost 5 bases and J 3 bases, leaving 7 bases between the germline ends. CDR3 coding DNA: TGTGCCAGCAGTTACAGGGAAGAGACCCAGTACTTC. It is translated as CASSYREETQYF. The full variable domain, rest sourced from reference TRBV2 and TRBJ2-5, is EPEVTQTPSHQVTQMGQEVILRCVPISNHLYFYWYRQILGQKVEFLVSFYNNEISEKSEIFDDQFSVERPDGSNFTLKIRSTKLEDSAMYFCASSYREETQYFGPGTRLLVL.

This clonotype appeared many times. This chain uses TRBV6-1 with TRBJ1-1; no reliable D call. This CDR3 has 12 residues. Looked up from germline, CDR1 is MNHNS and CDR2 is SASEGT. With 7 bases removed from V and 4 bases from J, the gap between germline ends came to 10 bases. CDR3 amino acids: CASIQRLTEAFF. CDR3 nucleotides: TGTGCCAGCATCCAACGCCTCACTGAAGCTTTCTTT.

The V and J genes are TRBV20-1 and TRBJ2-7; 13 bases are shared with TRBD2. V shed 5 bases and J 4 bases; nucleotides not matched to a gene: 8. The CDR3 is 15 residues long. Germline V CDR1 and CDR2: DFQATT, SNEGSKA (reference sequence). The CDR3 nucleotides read TGCAGTGCTGACCCTGGGACTAGCGGGACTTACGAGCAGTACTTC. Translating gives CSADPGTSGTYEQYF.

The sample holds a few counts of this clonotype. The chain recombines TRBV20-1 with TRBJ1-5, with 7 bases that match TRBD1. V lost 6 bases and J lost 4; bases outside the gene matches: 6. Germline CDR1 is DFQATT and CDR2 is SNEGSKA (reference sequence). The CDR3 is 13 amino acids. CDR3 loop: CSAARQGNQPQHF. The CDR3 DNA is TGCAGTGCAGCAAGACAGGGTAATCAGCCCCAGCATTTT.

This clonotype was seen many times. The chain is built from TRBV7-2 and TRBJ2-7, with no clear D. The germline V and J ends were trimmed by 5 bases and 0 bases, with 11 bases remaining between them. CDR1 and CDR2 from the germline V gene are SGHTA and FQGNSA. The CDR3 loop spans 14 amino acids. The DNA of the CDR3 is TGTGCCAGCAGCCCGACTGGTTTCTCCTACGAGCAGTACTTC. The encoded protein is CASSPTGFSYEQYF.

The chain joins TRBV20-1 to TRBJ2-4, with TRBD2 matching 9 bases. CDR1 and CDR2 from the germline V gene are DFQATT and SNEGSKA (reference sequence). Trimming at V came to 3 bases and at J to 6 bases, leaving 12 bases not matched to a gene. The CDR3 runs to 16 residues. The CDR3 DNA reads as TGCAGTGCTAGCGCCCGGACTAGCGCTTGGGGAAACATTCAGTACTTC. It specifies CSASARTSAWGNIQYF.

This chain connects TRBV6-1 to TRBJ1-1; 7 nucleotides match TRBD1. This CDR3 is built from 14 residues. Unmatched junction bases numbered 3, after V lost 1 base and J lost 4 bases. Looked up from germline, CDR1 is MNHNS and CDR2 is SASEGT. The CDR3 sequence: CASSEDPGGTEAFF. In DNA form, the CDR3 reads TGTGCCAGCAGTGAAGACCCAGGGGGCACTGAAGCTTTCTTT.

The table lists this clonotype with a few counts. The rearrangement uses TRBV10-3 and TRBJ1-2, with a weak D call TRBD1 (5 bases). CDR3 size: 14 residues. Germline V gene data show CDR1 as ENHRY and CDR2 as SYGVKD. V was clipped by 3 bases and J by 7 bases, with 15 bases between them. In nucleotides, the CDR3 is TGTGCCATCAGTGACCCGGCAGGGAGGGTTGGCTACACCTTC. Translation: CAISDPAGRVGYTF.

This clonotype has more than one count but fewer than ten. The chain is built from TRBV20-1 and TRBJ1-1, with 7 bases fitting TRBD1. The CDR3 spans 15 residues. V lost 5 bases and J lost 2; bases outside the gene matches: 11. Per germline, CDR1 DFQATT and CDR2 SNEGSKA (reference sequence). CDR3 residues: CSALVPGTANTEAFF. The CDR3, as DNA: TGCAGTGCTTTGGTCCCCGGGACAGCTAACACTGAAGCTTTCTTT.

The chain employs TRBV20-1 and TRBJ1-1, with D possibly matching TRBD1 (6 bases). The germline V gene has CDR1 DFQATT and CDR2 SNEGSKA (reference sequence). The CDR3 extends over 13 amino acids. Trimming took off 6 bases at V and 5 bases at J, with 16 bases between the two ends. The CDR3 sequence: CSAIRGGGTEAFF. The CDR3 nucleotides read TGCAGTGCGATCAGGGGCGGAGGGACTGAAGCTTTCTTT.

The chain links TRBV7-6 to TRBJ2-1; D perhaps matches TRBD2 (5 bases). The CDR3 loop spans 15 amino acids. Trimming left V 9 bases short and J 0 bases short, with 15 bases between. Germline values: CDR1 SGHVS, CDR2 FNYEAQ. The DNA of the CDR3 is TGTGCCAGTAAAAGGACTCCCAGCTCCTACAATGAGCAGTTCTTC. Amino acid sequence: CASKRTPSSYNEQFF.

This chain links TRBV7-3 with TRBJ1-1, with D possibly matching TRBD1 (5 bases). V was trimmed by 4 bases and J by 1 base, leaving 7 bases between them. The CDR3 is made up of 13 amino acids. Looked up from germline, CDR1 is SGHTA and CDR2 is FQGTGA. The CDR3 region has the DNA TGTGCCAGCAGCTGGGACCCGAACACTGAAGCTTTCTTT. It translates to CASSWDPNTEAFF.

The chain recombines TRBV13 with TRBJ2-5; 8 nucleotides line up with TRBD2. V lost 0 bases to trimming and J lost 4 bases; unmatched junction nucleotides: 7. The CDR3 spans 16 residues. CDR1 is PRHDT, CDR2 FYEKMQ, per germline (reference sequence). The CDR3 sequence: CASSLGSPGGLETQYF. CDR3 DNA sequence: TGTGCCAGCAGCTTAGGGTCGCCGGGGGGGCTAGAGACCCAGTACTTC.

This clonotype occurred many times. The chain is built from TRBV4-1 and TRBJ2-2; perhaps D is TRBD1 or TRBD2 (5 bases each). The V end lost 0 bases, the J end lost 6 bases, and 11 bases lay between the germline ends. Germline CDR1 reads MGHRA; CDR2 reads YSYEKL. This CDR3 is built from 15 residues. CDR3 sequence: CASSQDGGFAGELFF. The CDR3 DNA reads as TGCGCCAGCAGCCAAGATGGGGGATTCGCCGGGGAGCTGTTTTTT.

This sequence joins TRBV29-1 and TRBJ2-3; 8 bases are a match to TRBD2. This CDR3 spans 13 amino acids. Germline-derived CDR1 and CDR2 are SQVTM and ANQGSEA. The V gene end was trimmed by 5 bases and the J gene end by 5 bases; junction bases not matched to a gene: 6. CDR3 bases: TGCAGCGTTTCCGGGAGGGCCAGAGATACGCAGTATTTT. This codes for CSVSGRARDTQYF.